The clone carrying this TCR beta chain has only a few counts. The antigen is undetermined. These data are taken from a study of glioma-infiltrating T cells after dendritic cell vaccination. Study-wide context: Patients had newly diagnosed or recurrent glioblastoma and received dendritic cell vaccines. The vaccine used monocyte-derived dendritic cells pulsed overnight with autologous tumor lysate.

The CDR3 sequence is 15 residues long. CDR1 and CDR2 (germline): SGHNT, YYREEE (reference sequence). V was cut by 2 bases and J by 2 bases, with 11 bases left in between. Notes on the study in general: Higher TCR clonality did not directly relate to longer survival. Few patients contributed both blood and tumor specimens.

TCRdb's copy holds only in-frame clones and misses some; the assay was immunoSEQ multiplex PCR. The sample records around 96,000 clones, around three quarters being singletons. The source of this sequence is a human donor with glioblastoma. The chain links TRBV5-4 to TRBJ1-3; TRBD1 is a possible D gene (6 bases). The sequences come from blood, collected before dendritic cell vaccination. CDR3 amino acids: CASSFMGATGNTIYF. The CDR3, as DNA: TGTGCCAGCAGCTTCATGGGGGCCACTGGAAACACCATATATTTT.